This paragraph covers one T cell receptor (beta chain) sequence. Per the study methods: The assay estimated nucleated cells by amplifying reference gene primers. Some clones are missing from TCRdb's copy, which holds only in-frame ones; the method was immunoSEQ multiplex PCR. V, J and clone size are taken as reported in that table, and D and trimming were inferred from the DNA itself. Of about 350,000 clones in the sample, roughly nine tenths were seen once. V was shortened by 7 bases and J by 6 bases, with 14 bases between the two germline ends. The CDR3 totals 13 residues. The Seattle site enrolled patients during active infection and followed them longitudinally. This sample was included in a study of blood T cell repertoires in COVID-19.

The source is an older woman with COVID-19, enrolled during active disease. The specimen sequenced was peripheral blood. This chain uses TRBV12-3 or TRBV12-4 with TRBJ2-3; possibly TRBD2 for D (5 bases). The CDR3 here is CASIRRWRDTQYF. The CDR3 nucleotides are TGTGCCAGCATTCGACGGTGGAGGGATACGCAGTATTTT.